This T cell receptor (beta chain) was captured by sequencing in a study of blood T cell repertoires in COVID-19. This clone was seen a single time. The CDR3 is 15 amino acids. CDR1 LGHNT and CDR2 FRNRAP come from the germline V gene. Trimming cost V 4 bases and J 7 bases; bases outside gene matches: 7. Profiled with immunoSEQ multiplex PCR; TCRdb holds only in-frame clones, not every one. The sample lists roughly 36,000 clones, approximately 94% occurring once. V usage is TRBV12-5 and J usage is TRBJ1-6, with 7 bases that match TRBD1. The sequencing input was peripheral blood. The TCR sequence derives from a human donor with active COVID-19. The donor label of this sample is uncertain. The CDR3 nucleotides read TGTGCTAGTGGTTCCGCGGACAGGCTGAATTCACCCCTCCACTTT. Encoded protein: CASGSADRLNSPLHF.